This TCR beta chain was profiled in a study of blood T cell repertoires in COVID-19 (dated by TCRdb to 2018 to 2021). Concerning the study at large: Samples covering the acute and convalescent phases of COVID-19 were provided by collaborators in the United States, Italy and Spain. The material from the prospective study consisted of cDNA or gDNA derived from T cells, B-cell-depleted T cells, or PBMCs. The repertoires were released in a freely available public database intended as a resource for research on the immune response to SARS-CoV-2. Where HLA class I and class II types were available, the types were taken from metadata supplied by the sample provider, not from assay-based typing. Subjects who had been exposed to COVID-19, were actively infected with it, or had recovered from it provided the deeply sampled blood TCRbeta repertoires that made up the dataset. Nearly every sample came with metadata listing a de-identified subject ID, COVID-19 status, age in years and sex. The samples were drawn from two sources: the first 160 participants of the ongoing ImmuneRACE study, and 1,200 or so subjects contributed by 6 global collaborators.

Summary of the overall study and its limitations: How much clinical and demographic metadata was included differed by source and by participant, and the metadata was provided uncurated.

Participants in the prospective study were aged roughly 18 to 89 years, lived in 20 to 25 United States geographic areas, and enrolled through a virtual design. To assign participants to cohorts, the prospective study relied on clinical history that participants themselves reported in a screening survey and a study questionnaire. Recovered participants in ImmuneRACE Cohort 3 were defined by two consecutive negative NP/OP PCR tests, clearance by a healthcare professional, or resolution of symptoms. Each participant in the prospective study had whole blood, serum and a nasopharyngeal or oropharyngeal swab collected by mobile phlebotomists. Prospective study participants could optionally give additional blood draws and questionnaires over an approximately two-month period. Before DNA extraction, blood samples from the prospective study were shipped at room temperature or frozen. For this clone: Its specific antigen is unknown. No base-level quality is on record; no much larger clone is a single base apart.

TCRbeta CDR3 regions were amplified from genomic DNA using the immunoSEQ Assay, a bias-controlled multiplex PCR. On the authors' methods: Nucleated cell counts per sample were estimated from amplification of reference gene primers within the assay. To quantify the absolute abundance of each unique TCRbeta CDR3 rearrangement, sequence reads were collapsed and filtered. Productive Simpson clonality was computed per sample as the square root of Simpson's diversity index over productive rearrangements. What TCRdb holds here is the immuneACCESS table cut down to in-frame rearrangements. Part of the clones is not present; checked against another copy, under half of the missing clones reflect an unresolved V gene, and the others are unexplained. V and J calls and clone size come straight from that table; D and trimming were deduced from the DNA. The sample includes about 330,000 clones, with about 87% observed a single time. The ten largest make up over 4% of the sample.

CDR1 SGHAT and CDR2 FQNNGV are derived from the germline V gene. Trimming takes 2 bases off V and 2 bases off J; junction bases not matched to a gene: 9. Taken from cysteine to phenylalanine, the CDR3 has 17 residues. Just the 51-base CDR3 DNA is kept, in frame starting at base 1. Sequences were obtained from PBMCs or T cells enriched from blood (not recorded which). The V and J segments used are TRBV11-2 and TRBJ2-3, with 8 central nucleotides matching TRBD2. This clonotype originated in a woman aged 25 to 39 who had recovered from COVID-19. The sequenced DNA is TGTGCCAGCAGCTTAACGGGGGGGCGGTCCTACACAGATACGCAGTATTTT. The encoded protein is CASSLTGGRSYTDTQYF.